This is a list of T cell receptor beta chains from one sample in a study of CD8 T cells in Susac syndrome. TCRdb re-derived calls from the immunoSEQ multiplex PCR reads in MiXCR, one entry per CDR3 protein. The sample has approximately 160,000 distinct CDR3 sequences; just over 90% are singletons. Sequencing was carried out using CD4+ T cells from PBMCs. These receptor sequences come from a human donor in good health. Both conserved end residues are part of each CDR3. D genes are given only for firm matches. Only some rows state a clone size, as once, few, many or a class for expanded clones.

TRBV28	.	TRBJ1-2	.	CASTNSRGIGGGYTF	TGTGCCAGCACCAACTCGAGGGGGATAGGGGGTGGCTACACCTTC
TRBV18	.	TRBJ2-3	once	CASSPERTGTDTQYF	TGTGCCAGCTCACCAGAAAGGACGGGCACAGATACGCAGTATTTT
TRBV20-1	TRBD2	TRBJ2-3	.	CSARDLAGDSSTDTQYF	TGCAGTGCTAGAGATCTAGCGGGGGATTCTAGCACAGATACGCAGTATTTT
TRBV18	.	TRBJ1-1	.	CASSPRGRGTEAFF	TGTGCCAGCTCACCACGGGGTAGGGGCACTGAAGCTTTCTTT
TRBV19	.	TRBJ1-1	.	CASKEQGLMNTEAFF	TGTGCCAGTAAGGAACAGGGCCTCATGAACACTGAAGCTTTCTTT
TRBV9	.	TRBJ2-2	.	CASSVTPNTGELFF	TGTGCCAGCAGCGTCACTCCGAACACCGGGGAGCTGTTTTTT
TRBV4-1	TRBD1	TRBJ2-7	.	CASSRHRDRGLYEQYF	TGCGCCAGCAGCCGTCACCGGGACAGGGGGCTCTACGAGCAGTACTTC
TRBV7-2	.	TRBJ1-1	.	CASSWGHDNTEAFF	TGTGCCAGCAGCTGGGGACACGATAACACTGAAGCTTTCTTT
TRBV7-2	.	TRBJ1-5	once	CASSLGATQNQPQHF	TGTGCCAGCAGCTTAGGGGCTACCCAAAACCAGCCCCAGCATTTT
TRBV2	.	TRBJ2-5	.	CASSRRLAQETQYF	TGTGCCAGCAGCAGGCGACTGGCACAAGAGACCCAGTACTTC
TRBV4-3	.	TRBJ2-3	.	CASSPGPGEDTQYF	TGCGCCAGCAGCCCCGGACCAGGGGAAGATACGCAGTATTTT
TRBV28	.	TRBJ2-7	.	CASSRGGYYEQYF	TGTGCCAGCAGCAGGGGGGGTTACTACGAGCAGTACTTC
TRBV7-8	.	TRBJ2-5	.	CASSFQGNQETQYF	TGTGCCAGCAGCTTTCAGGGGAACCAAGAGACCCAGTACTTC
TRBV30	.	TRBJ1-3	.	CAWRGTTSGNTIYF	TGTGCCTGGAGAGGCACAACCTCTGGAAACACCATATATTTT
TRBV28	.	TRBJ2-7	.	CASSLTGRWTYEQYF	TGTGCCAGCAGTTTAACGGGACGGTGGACCTACGAGCAGTACTTC
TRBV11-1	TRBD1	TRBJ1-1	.	CASCRQRVRGPWRPNNTEAFF	TGTGCCAGCTGCCGGCAGCGGGTCAGGGGGCCGTGGCGCCCAAACAACACTGAAGCTTTCTTT
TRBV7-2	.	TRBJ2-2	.	CASSFRVPRGTGELFF	TGTGCCAGCAGTTTTAGGGTTCCTAGGGGGACCGGGGAGCTGTTTTTT
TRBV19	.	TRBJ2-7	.	CASSKEVTSVYEQYF	TGTGCCAGTAGTAAGGAGGTGACTTCGGTCTACGAGCAGTACTTC
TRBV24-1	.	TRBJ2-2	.	CATSDVTVNTGELFF	TGTGCCACCAGTGATGTGACAGTGAACACCGGGGAGCTGTTTTTT
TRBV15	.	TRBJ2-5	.	CATSRDQGEETQYF	TGTGCCACCAGCAGAGATCAAGGAGAAGAGACCCAGTACTTC
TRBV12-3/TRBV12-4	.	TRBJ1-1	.	CASSRRRMNTEAFF	TGTGCCAGCAGTCGACGCAGGATGAACACTGAAGCTTTCTTT
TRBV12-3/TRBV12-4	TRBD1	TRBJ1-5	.	CASSLGDSPNQPQHF	TGTGCCAGCAGTTTGGGGGACAGTCCTAATCAGCCCCAGCATTTT
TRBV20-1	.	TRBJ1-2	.	CSTTDGYGYTF	TGCAGTACCACAGATGGCTATGGCTACACCTTC
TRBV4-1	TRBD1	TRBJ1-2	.	CASSQALLQGADGGYTF	TGCGCCAGCAGCCAAGCCCTGCTACAGGGGGCGGATGGTGGCTACACCTTC
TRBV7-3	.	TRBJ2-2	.	CASSPRQGGAGELFF	TGTGCCAGCAGCCCGCGGCAGGGGGGAGCCGGGGAGCTGTTTTTT
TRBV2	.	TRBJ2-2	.	CASSEIPAAPGELFF	TGTGCCAGCAGTGAGATTCCGGCTGCGCCCGGGGAGCTGTTTTTT
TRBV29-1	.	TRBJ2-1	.	CSVHKALNEQFF	TGCAGCGTTCACAAGGCCCTCAATGAGCAGTTCTTC
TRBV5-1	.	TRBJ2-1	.	CASSFLNEQFF	TGCGCCAGCAGTTTTCTCAATGAGCAGTTCTTC
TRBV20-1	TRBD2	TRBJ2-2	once	CSAPGTSGARGELFF	TGCAGTGCCCCCGGGACTAGCGGGGCGAGGGGGGAGCTGTTTTTT
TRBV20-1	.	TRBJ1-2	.	CSATPGYTDYGYTF	TGCAGTGCTACCCCGGGGTATACGGACTATGGCTACACCTTC
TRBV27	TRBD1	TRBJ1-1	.	CASSFNRQGEAFF	TGTGCCAGCAGTTTCAACCGACAGGGTGAAGCTTTCTTT
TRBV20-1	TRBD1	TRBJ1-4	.	CSAPARDRGNEKLFF	TGCAGTGCTCCAGCCCGGGACAGGGGAAATGAAAAACTGTTTTTT
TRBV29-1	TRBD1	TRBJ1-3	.	CSVGTGGDGNTIYF	TGCAGCGTCGGGACAGGGGGCGATGGAAACACCATATATTTT
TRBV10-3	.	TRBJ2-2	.	CAISDARGTGELFF	TGTGCCATCAGTGACGCCAGGGGCACCGGGGAGCTGTTTTTT
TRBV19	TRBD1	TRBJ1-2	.	CASSIAGTGGIYGYTF	TGTGCCAGTAGTATCGCAGGGACAGGGGGCATCTATGGCTACACCTTC
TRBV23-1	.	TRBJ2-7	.	CASSQSPRSYEQYF	TGCGCCAGCAGTCAATCCCCACGCTCCTACGAGCAGTACTTC
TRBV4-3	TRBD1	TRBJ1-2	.	CASSLPGQPEGGYTF	TGCGCCAGCAGCCTACCGGGACAGCCCGAGGGGGGCTACACCTTC
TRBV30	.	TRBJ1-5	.	CAWNRVGRNQPQHF	TGTGCCTGGAATAGGGTTGGTCGCAATCAGCCCCAGCATTTT
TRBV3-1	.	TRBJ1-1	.	CASSQDEGRTRAFF	TGTGCCAGCAGCCAAGATGAAGGCAGGACGAGAGCTTTCTTT
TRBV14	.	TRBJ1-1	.	CASSQELNTEAFF	TGTGCCAGCAGCCAGGAGCTGAACACTGAAGCTTTCTTT
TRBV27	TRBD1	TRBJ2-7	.	CASSTDRGPYEQYF	TGTGCCAGCAGTACGGACAGGGGACCCTACGAGCAGTACTTC
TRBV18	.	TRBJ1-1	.	CASSPPHGAGYTEAFF	TGTGCCAGCTCACCACCACATGGGGCTGGATACACTGAAGCTTTCTTT